What follows are 27 T cell receptor beta chains derived from one specimen sequenced in a study of long-term antiretroviral therapy in people with HIV. This was the immunoSEQ v3.0 assay at survey level. Sequencing was performed with immunoSEQ multiplex PCR; in TCRdb, only in-frame clones are kept and a portion is missing. The table includes around 26,000 clones, around 80% detected once. Sequencing was performed on unsorted PBMCs, taken 0.5 years after starting antiretroviral therapy. The origin of the receptors is a woman between 35 and 50 years old with HIV.

The chain recombines TRBV5-1 with TRBJ2-3; 8 bases match TRBD2. The CDR3 loop spans 14 amino acids. V gave up 1 base and J gave up 3 bases; unmatched junction bases: 1. The V gene's germline CDR1 is SGHRS and CDR2 YFSETQ. CDR3 region: CASSLPGGTDTQYF. CDR3 coding DNA: TGCGCCAGCAGCTTGCCGGGGGGGACAGATACGCAGTATTTT.

About this clone: One end of the junction does not line up with germline, which may come from a read error. V is TRBV5-8 and J is TRBJ2-4, with D unclear. This CDR3 spans 8 amino acids. CDR1 and CDR2 (germline): SGHTS, YDEGEE. The CDR3 reads CASSLVVF. The CDR3 nucleotides are TGTGCCAGCAGCTTGGTGGTCTTC. The variable domain in full, completed from reference TRBV5-8 and TRBJ2-4, reads EAGVTQSPTHLIKTRGQQATLRCSPISGHTSVYWYQQALGLGLQFLLWYDEGEERNRGNFPPRFSGRQFPNYSSELNVNALELEDSALYLCASSLVVFGAGTRLSVL.

The gene calls are TRBV6-1 and TRBJ2-5; D unresolved. The CDR3 spans 12 residues. CDR1 MNHNS and CDR2 SASEGT come from the germline V gene. The germline V and J ends were trimmed by 3 bases and 0 bases, with 2 bases remaining between them. As DNA, the CDR3 is TGTGCCAGCAGTGACTACCAAGAGACCCAGTACTTC. Protein: CASSDYQETQYF.

This chain joins TRBV25-1 and TRBJ2-5; 7 nucleotides line up with TRBD1. V shed 7 bases, J shed 3 bases, and the junction held 5 bases outside the gene matches. The V gene's germline CDR1 is MGHDK and CDR2 SYGVNS. This CDR3 spans 13 amino acids. The CDR3 is CASTQGTEETQYF. CDR3 nucleotide sequence: TGTGCCAGCACACAGGGGACGGAAGAGACCCAGTACTTC.

The genes are TRBV9 and TRBJ1-2, with D unresolved. Germline CDR1 is SGDLS and CDR2 is YYNGEE. The germline V and J ends were trimmed by 3 bases and 4 bases, with 10 bases remaining between them. CDR3 length equals 13 residues. In nucleotides, the CDR3 is TGTGCCAGCAGCGAAATGGGCCGCTATGGCTACACCTTC. This codes for CASSEMGRYGYTF. The full variable domain, its missing parts supplied by reference TRBV9 and TRBJ1-2, is DSGVTQTPKHLITATGQRVTLRCSPRSGDLSVYWYQQSLDQGLQFLIQYYNGEERAKGNILERFSAQQFPDLHSELNLSSLELGDSALYFCASSEMGRYGYTFGSGTRLTVV.

The chain links TRBV7-9 to TRBJ2-5; D possibly corresponds to TRBD2 (5 bases). The CDR3 has 12 amino acids. CDR1 is SEHNR, CDR2 FQNEAQ, per germline (reference sequence). Deletions cut 4 bases from V and 11 bases from J, with 14 bases between. The CDR3 DNA follows: TGTGCCAGCAGCTCCGAGGGCCCTAGGCAGTACTTC. Translating it yields CASSSEGPRQYF.

V and J are TRBV5-1 and TRBJ1-1, with D possibly matching TRBD1 (5 bases). The germline V gene encodes CDR1 SGHRS and CDR2 YFSETQ. The CDR3 runs to 14 residues. Trimming pared 6 bases from V and 1 base from J, leaving 13 bases between. The CDR3 region is CASIPGTENTEAFF. DNA for the CDR3: TGCGCCAGCATCCCCGGGACGGAGAACACTGAAGCTTTCTTT.

This clone was picked up one time. This chain connects TRBV6-1 to TRBJ1-5, with D tentatively TRBD1 (6 bases). V was cut by 8 bases and J by 0 bases, with 11 bases left in between. The CDR3 extends over 14 amino acids. Looked up from germline, CDR1 is MNHNS and CDR2 is SASEGT. CDR3 region: CASSDSYSNQPQHF. CDR3 nucleotides: TGTGCCAGCTCGGACAGCTATAGCAATCAGCCCCAGCATTTT.

This chain links TRBV10-3 with TRBJ1-2; D uncertain. Germline CDR1 ENHRY, CDR2 SYGVKD. Trimming removed 10 bases at V and 0 bases at J, with 12 bases between. The CDR3 runs to 13 residues. The CDR3 DNA follows: TGTGCCACCGGACCGCTAGCTAACTATGGCTACACCTTC. Its protein is CATGPLANYGYTF.

The V and J genes are TRBV5-6 and TRBJ2-7; 7 bases are shared with TRBD1. With V trimmed by 3 bases and J by 4 bases, 7 bases remained unmatched. The CDR3 sequence is 14 residues long. CDR1 and CDR2 (germline): SGHDT, YYEEEE. The CDR3 DNA sequence: TGTGCCAGCAGCTCGGGACAGCCCGGATACGAGCAGTACTTC. This sequence encodes CASSSGQPGYEQYF.

This chain joins TRBV5-6 and TRBJ2-5; TRBD2 is a possible D gene (5 bases). Trimming stripped 2 bases from V and 7 bases from J, with 12 bases between. CDR3 length: 13 amino acids. Germline CDR1 and CDR2: SGHDT and YYEEEE. This chain's CDR3 is CASSFRAEATQYF. The CDR3 DNA follows: TGTGCCAGCAGCTTCAGAGCGGAGGCGACCCAGTACTTC.

The CDR3 nucleotides read TGTGCCAGCAGCTTGGGGGGACAGACGAACACCGGGGAGCTGTTTTTT. Its translation is CASSLGGQTNTGELFF. This chain links TRBV7-8 with TRBJ2-2, with a weak D call TRBD1 (7 bases). CDR3 length: 16 residues. The V gene's germline CDR1 is SGHVS and CDR2 FQNEAQ. The germline V and J ends were trimmed by 3 bases and 0 bases, with 11 bases remaining between them.

The chain links TRBV5-5 to TRBJ2-5, with TRBD1 matching over 7 bases. Unmatched junction bases numbered 7, after V lost 2 bases and J lost 6 bases. This CDR3 has 14 amino acids. CDR1 and CDR2 (germline): SGHKS, YYEKEE (reference sequence). The CDR3 protein is CASSLTTGIQTQYF. The DNA of the CDR3 is TGTGCCAGCAGCTTAACGACAGGGATCCAGACCCAGTACTTC.

The J gene is TRBJ2-3, the V gene TRBV2; no clear D. Trimming stripped 3 bases from V and 6 bases from J, with 7 bases between. There are 12 residues in the CDR3. Germline V gives CDR1 SNHLY, CDR2 FYNNEI. DNA of the CDR3: TGTGCCAGCAGTGAGAGTTCGGATACGCAGTATTTT. Its protein is CASSESSDTQYF.

This clone was seen more than once but under ten times. The genes are TRBV7-9 and TRBJ1-6, with D uncertain. The V and J ends lost 5 bases and 8 bases respectively, with 13 bases between them. Germline CDR1 reads SEHNR; CDR2 reads FQNEAQ (reference sequence). The CDR3 runs to 14 residues. The CDR3 is CASSVGPGDSPLHF. The CDR3 nucleotides read TGTGCCAGCAGCGTTGGCCCCGGGGATTCACCCCTCCACTTT.

For the CDR3, the DNA is TGTGCCTGGAGTCCGCCACGGGGGATCGGGTCCTATAATTCACCCCTCCACTTT. Translated: CAWSPPRGIGSYNSPLHF. The chain joins TRBV30 to TRBJ1-6, with TRBD1 as a possible D gene (5 bases). Looked up from germline, CDR1 is GTSNPN and CDR2 is SVGIG (reference sequence). V shed 2 bases and J shed 1 base, with 18 bases lying between them. This CDR3 has 18 residues.

This clone was counted once. This sequence joins TRBV19 and TRBJ2-1, with 8 positions matching TRBD1. Germline V CDR1 and CDR2: LNHDA, SQIVND (reference sequence). Germline trimming cut 5 bases from V and 2 bases from J; bases unmatched to any gene: 17. This CDR3 is built from 19 residues. The CDR3 here is CASSSPRSSGGVAYNEQFF. The CDR3 DNA sequence: TGTGCCAGTAGTTCACCTCGATCCTCAGGGGGCGTCGCCTACAATGAGCAGTTCTTC.

The rearrangement links TRBV27 to TRBJ1-2; D not certain. The CDR3 spans 13 residues. V was clipped by 6 bases and J by 1 base, with 9 bases between them. From germline, CDR1 is MNHEY and CDR2 SMNVEV (reference sequence). CDR3 in amino acids: CASRGGHNYGYTF. CDR3 bases: TGTGCCAGCAGGGGCGGCCATAACTATGGCTACACCTTC.

Only one count was recorded for this clone. This sequence joins TRBV5-1 and TRBJ2-2, with 9 bases fitting TRBD2. V lost 1 base to trimming and J lost 6 bases; unmatched junction nucleotides: 10. The CDR3 runs to 17 residues. CDR1 is SGHRS and CDR2 is YFSETQ in the germline V gene. CDR3 DNA sequence: TGCGCCAGCAGCTTGTCGGGCGGGGGGGCCACCGCCGGGGAGCTGTTTTTT. This codes for CASSLSGGGATAGELFF.

This sequence joins TRBV4-1 and TRBJ1-3, with D uncertain. V was cut by 1 base and J by 0 bases, with 13 bases left in between. CDR1 and CDR2 from the germline V gene are MGHRA and YSYEKL. The CDR3 runs to 17 residues. CDR3: CASSQVGVQSSGNTIYF. In nucleotides, the CDR3 is TGCGCCAGCAGCCAAGTTGGCGTCCAGAGCTCTGGAAACACCATATATTTT.

V gene TRBV28 combines with J gene TRBJ2-3; D is perhaps TRBD2 (5 bases). CDR1 is MDHEN and CDR2 is SYDVKM in the germline V gene. The ends were cut back, 7 bases at V and 7 bases at J, with 21 bases in the middle. The CDR3 is made up of 15 amino acids. Here the CDR3 reads CASTFRHRGSNTQYF. The CDR3 bases are TGTGCCAGCACTTTTCGACACCGGGGTTCGAATACGCAGTATTTT. Looking up the rest from reference TRBV28 and TRBJ2-3 gives the full variable domain: DVKVTQSSRYLVKRTGEKVFLECVQDMDHENMFWYRQDPGLGLRLIYFSYDVKMKEKGDIPEGYSVSREKKERFSLILESASTNQTSMYLCASTFRHRGSNTQYFGPGTRLTVL.

This rearrangement joins TRBV14 to TRBJ1-2, with D maybe TRBD1 (5 bases). V was pared by 4 bases and J by 8 bases, with 17 bases between. Germline V CDR1 and CDR2: SGHDN, FVKESK. The CDR3 sequence is 14 residues long. The CDR3 nucleotides read TGTGCCAGCAGCCCCTGGGGCCCTACCCGAGGCTACACCTTC. As protein: CASSPWGPTRGYTF. The full variable domain, its missing parts supplied by reference TRBV14 and TRBJ1-2, is EAGVTQFPSHSVIEKGQTVTLRCDPISGHDNLYWYRRVMGKEIKFLLHFVKESKQDESGMPNNRFLAERTGGTYSTLKVQPAELEDSGVYFCASSPWGPTRGYTFGSGTRLTVV.

The chain joins TRBV6-5 to TRBJ1-1, with D possibly TRBD1 on 5 matching bases. Trimming removed 2 bases at V and 1 base at J, with 11 bases between. The CDR3 covers 15 residues. Germline V gives CDR1 MNHEY, CDR2 SVGAGI. CDR3 coding DNA: TGTGCCAGCAGTTACGCCCAGGGTTGGAACACTGAAGCTTTCTTT. It codes for CASSYAQGWNTEAFF.

This clone was observed a few times. CDR3: CASSQEDWGTEQYF. The CDR3 nucleotides read TGTGCCAGCAGCCAAGAGGATTGGGGCACGGAGCAGTACTTC. The J gene is TRBJ2-7, the V gene TRBV4-2, with a weak D call TRBD1 (5 bases). Trimming cost V 0 bases and J 7 bases, with 13 bases left between them. The CDR3 is made up of 14 amino acids. CDR1 LGHNA and CDR2 YNFKEQ come from the germline V gene.

The V call is TRBV4-2, the J call TRBJ2-4; D perhaps matches TRBD2 (6 bases). This CDR3 has 16 residues. Germline-derived CDR1 and CDR2 are LGHNA and YNFKEQ. Trimming left V 0 bases short and J 4 bases short, with 13 bases between. The CDR3 DNA sequence: TGTGCCAGCAGCCAAGATCTGCGGGGCCCGAAAAACATTCAGTACTTC. This encodes CASSQDLRGPKNIQYF.

CDR3 in amino acids: CASSLFDGGNTIYF. CDR3 nucleotides: TGCGCCAGCAGCCTCTTTGACGGGGGAAACACCATATATTTT. The chain uses TRBV4-1 and TRBJ1-3; no clear D gene. This CDR3 is 14 amino acids long. Germline-derived CDR1 and CDR2 are MGHRA and YSYEKL. The V end was cut by 4 bases, the J end by 4 bases, with 11 bases between.

The chain recombines TRBV2 with TRBJ1-4; D gene uncertain. Between the trimmed V and J ends, which lost 5 bases and 7 bases, there was a span of 11 bases. The CDR3 contains 13 residues. CDR1 SNHLY and CDR2 FYNNEI come from the germline V gene. The CDR3 nucleotides read TGTGCCAGCAGTTATGGCTACGGTGAAAAACTGTTTTTT. Translating it yields CASSYGYGEKLFF.